The 15 T cell receptor beta chains in this list originate from one sample, sequenced in a study of T cells after yellow fever vaccination. MiXCR, run by TCRdb on the 5' RACE reads, gives a single entry per CDR3 protein. The sample lists approximately 550,000 distinct CDR3 sequences, roughly 19% seen once, with 14% in the top ten. The sequencing here drew on PBMCs, taken 15 days after the yellow fever booster vaccination. The origin of the receptors is a man aged 25 to 40 who received the YFV17D yellow fever vaccine.

The V gene is TRBV6-5, the J gene TRBJ1-1; TRBD1 agrees at 7 bases. The V gene end was trimmed by 0 bases and the J gene end by 6 bases; junction bases not matched to a gene: 4. The CDR3 is 14 amino acids. CDR1 and CDR2 (germline): MNHEY, SVGAGI. CDR3 loop: CASSYSYRGSEAFF. For the CDR3, the DNA is TGTGCCAGCAGTTACTCGTACAGGGGCTCTGAAGCTTTCTTT.

V is TRBV24-1 and J is TRBJ1-1; 8 bases align to TRBD1. The CDR3 runs 13 residues. After removal of 4 bases from V and 8 bases from J, the junction contained 5 bases not matched to a gene. In germline, CDR1 is KGHDR, CDR2 SFDVKD. The CDR3 DNA reads TGTGCCACCAGTGACAAGACAGGGGTAGAAGCTTTCTTT. Translated: CATSDKTGVEAFF.

This clonotype showed up just a few times. This chain uses TRBV5-1 with TRBJ2-5; D is unresolved. Deletions cut 5 bases from V and 1 base from J, with 21 bases between. CDR3 length: 17 amino acids. The germline V gene encodes CDR1 SGHRS and CDR2 YFSETQ. CDR3 amino acids: CASRNSLAALSQETQYF. For the CDR3, the DNA is TGCGCCAGCAGAAATTCCCTTGCGGCGCTGAGCCAAGAGACCCAGTACTTC.

V is TRBV6-4 and J is TRBJ2-1; TRBD2 matches 15 bases. Germline assignment: CDR1 MRHNA and CDR2 SNTAGT. V lost 5 bases to trimming and J lost 3 bases; unmatched junction nucleotides: 17. The CDR3 is 21 residues long. This chain's CDR3 is CASSPRPPGLAGGLGYNEQFF. The DNA for the CDR3 is TGTGCCAGCAGTCCTCGCCCCCCGGGACTAGCGGGAGGATTGGGCTACAATGAGCAGTTCTTC.

This rearrangement joins TRBV6-1 to TRBJ1-1; tentative D call: TRBD1 (5 bases). V was shortened by 7 bases and J by 11 bases, with 20 bases between the two germline ends. CDR1 is MNHNS and CDR2 is SASEGT in the germline V gene. This CDR3 comprises 13 residues. The CDR3 here is CASKPTSRGLAFF. In DNA, the CDR3 is TGTGCCAGCAAACCGACCTCAAGGGGTTTGGCTTTCTTT.

This clonotype has more than one count but fewer than ten. The chain combines TRBV12-3 or TRBV12-4 with TRBJ1-3, with D possibly being TRBD1 (5 bases). CDR3 length: 14 residues. Trimming pared 10 bases from V and 1 base from J, leaving 14 bases between. The CDR3: CANAGAVSGNTIYF. For the CDR3, the DNA is TGTGCCAACGCTGGGGCAGTGTCTGGAAACACCATATATTTT.

J is TRBJ2-3 and V is TRBV7-6, with D perhaps matching TRBD1 (5 bases). The CDR3 sequence is 15 residues long. CDR1 is SGHVS, CDR2 FNYEAQ, per germline. The germline V and J ends were trimmed by 2 bases and 1 base, with 10 bases remaining between them. The CDR3, as DNA: TGTGCCAGCAGCTTATTAGGCAGGGGCACAGATACGCAGTATTTT. The encoded protein is CASSLLGRGTDTQYF.

This clonotype was seen a few times. The rearrangement uses TRBV3-1 and TRBJ2-7; D is possibly TRBD2 (6 bases). Germline CDR1 is LGHDT and CDR2 is YNNKEL (reference sequence). Trimming pared 3 bases from V and 3 bases from J, leaving 18 bases between. The CDR3 runs to 16 residues. CDR3 nucleotides: TGTGCCAGCAGCCAGGGGAGGAGTAACCCACTCTACGAGCAGTACTTC. Amino acids: CASSQGRSNPLYEQYF.

This clonotype was seen a few times. At one of its ends the junction is not consistent with the germline gene, which may arise from a read error. This chain uses TRBV6-6 with TRBJ1-5; D ambiguous. Germline V gene lookup returns CDR1 MNHNY and CDR2 SVGAGI (reference sequence). The CDR3 is made up of 12 amino acids. The CDR3 DNA sequence: TGTGCCAGCAGTTACATGTATCAACCCCAGCATTTT. Amino acid sequence: CASSYMYQPQHF.

The chain joins TRBV5-1 to TRBJ1-6; 9 bases map to TRBD1. This CDR3 contains 14 residues. Trimming took 4 bases from V and 7 from J; bases not matched to a gene: 3. Germline CDR1 is SGHRS and CDR2 is YFSETQ. The CDR3 sequence: CASSEGQGNSPLHF. Here the CDR3 DNA reads TGCGCCAGCAGCGAAGGACAGGGGAATTCACCCCTCCACTTT.

J is TRBJ2-1 and V is TRBV7-2; possibly TRBD1 for D (5 bases). Trimming cost V 4 bases and J 4 bases, with 14 bases left between them. Germline CDR1 reads SGHTA; CDR2 reads FQGNSA. This CDR3 contains 15 residues. The CDR3 DNA reads as TGTGCCAGCAGCTCAGGGTTCTCCCCTTACAATGAGCAGTTCTTC. This translates into CASSSGFSPYNEQFF.

This clonotype was seen only a few times. The V call is TRBV4-3, the J call TRBJ2-1, with a tentative D call TRBD2 (6 bases). This CDR3 contains 14 residues. Germline V lookup: CDR1 LGHNA, CDR2 YSLEER. V lost 1 base, J lost 6 bases, and 10 bases lay in between. The CDR3 is CASSQGRDPNEQFF. CDR3 coding DNA: TGCGCCAGCAGCCAAGGGCGGGACCCCAATGAGCAGTTCTTC.

A few counts support this clonotype. V is TRBV5-5 and J is TRBJ2-1, with TRBD2 matching over 9 bases. The CDR3 loop spans 16 amino acids. In germline, CDR1 is SGHKS, CDR2 YYEKEE (reference sequence). The V and J ends lost 4 bases and 8 bases, in that order; junction bases with no gene match: 13. CDR3 in DNA: TGTGCCAGCAGCAAACGACCGGGACTAGCATACGATGAGCAGTTCTTC. Its translation: CASSKRPGLAYDEQFF.

This clonotype has more than one count but fewer than ten. The chain employs TRBV20-1 and TRBJ1-1, with a weak D call TRBD1 (6 bases). Germline CDR1 and CDR2: DFQATT and SNEGSKA (reference sequence). This CDR3 has 15 residues. Trimming took 0 bases from V and 10 from J, leaving 21 bases between them. The CDR3 here is CSARDPNTGSRRAFF. DNA of the CDR3: TGCAGTGCTAGAGATCCGAATACAGGGTCTAGAAGAGCTTTCTTT.

With regard to this clonotype: Because the CDR3's place on the DNA is in doubt, the DNA is left out and the CDR3 is given as listed by TCRdb. The J gene is TRBJ2-1, the V gene TRBV7-9; the table names TRBD2, a call not compared with the DNA. Germline CDR1 and CDR2: SEHNR and FQNEAQ (reference sequence). From its first to its last residue, the CDR3 has 15 amino acids. The chain's CDR3 is CASSLVAGGSDELFF.